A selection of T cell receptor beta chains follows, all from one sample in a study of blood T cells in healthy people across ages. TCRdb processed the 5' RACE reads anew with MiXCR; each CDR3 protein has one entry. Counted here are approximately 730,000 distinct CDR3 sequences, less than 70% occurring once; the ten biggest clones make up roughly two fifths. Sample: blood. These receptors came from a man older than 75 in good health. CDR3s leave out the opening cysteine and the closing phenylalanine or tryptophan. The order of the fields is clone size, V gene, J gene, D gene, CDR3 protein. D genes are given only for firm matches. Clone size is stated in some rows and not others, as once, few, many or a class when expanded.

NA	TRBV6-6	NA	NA	ATGLGVYEQY
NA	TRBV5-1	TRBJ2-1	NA	ASSLDLARDEQV
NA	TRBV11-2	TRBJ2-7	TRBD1	ASSLEGRGPYEQY
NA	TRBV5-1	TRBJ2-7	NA	ASSLDSSVVEQY
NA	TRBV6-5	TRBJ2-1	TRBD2	ASRTSGRALNEQF
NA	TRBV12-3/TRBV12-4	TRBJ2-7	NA	ASSLAGVDYEQY
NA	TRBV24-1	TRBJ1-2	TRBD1	ATSDLGTVGYT
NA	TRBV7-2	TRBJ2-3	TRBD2	ASSSGREHRDAY
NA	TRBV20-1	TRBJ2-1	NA	SARELGAYNEQF
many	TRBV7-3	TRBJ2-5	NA	ASSLGATETQY
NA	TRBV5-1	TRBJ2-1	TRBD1	ASSLARDRVINEQF
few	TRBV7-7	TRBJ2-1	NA	ASSLGSGEYNEQF
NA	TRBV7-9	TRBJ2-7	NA	ASSFSIGGADEQY
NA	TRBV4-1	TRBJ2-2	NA	ASSHITGTLDGELF
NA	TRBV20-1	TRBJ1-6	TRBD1	SARPGGNSPLH
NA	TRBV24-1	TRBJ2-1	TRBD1	ATSDAMTGGSYNEQF
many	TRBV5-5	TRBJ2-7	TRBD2	ASTDPGGVTNSYEQY
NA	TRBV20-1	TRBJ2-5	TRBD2	SAREGLRQETQY
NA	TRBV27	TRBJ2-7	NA	ASRTGPAYEQY
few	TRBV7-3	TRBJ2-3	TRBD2	ASSLIGLAGGADTQY
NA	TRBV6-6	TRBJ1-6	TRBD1	ASRDSQGGVNNSPLH
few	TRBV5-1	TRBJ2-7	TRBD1	ASSTGTGVFSEQY
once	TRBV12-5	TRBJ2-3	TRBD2	ASGGGVGDTQY
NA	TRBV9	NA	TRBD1	ASSISGTGRNEQY
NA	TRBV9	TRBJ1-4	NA	ASSVESGGLGSEKLF
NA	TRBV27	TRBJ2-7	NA	ASRSGLTYEQY
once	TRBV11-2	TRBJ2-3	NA	ASSLGRGKHTDTQY
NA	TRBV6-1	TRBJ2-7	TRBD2	ASSHGKKGTSASYEQY
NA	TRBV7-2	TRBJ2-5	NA	ASSVRGMQTQY
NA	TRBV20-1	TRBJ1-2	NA	SATEWAEDEANYGYT
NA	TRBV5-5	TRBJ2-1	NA	ASSLGGGPLSNEQF
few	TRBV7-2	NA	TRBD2	ASSLDGRGQETQY
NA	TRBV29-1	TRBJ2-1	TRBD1	SVGTGGWGEQF
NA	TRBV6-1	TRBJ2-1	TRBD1	AGKGDRTTSEQF
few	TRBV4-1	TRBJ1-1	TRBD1	ASSPKGQDNTEAF
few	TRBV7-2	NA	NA	ASSLFEGAEQY
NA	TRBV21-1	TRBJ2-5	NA	ASSKALQGDETQY
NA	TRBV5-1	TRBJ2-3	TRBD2	ASSSGTSVSDTQY
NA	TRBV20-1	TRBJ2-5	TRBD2	SARIPRLAGGPWQETQY
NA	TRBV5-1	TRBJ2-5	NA	ASSPAVGGMETQY
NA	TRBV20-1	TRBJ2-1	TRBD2	SATGLAGRDEQF
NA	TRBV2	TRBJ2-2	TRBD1	ASSELGQGAANTGELF
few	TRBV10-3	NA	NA	AISDGGAYEQY
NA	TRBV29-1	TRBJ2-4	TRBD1	SVEGQGAKNIQY
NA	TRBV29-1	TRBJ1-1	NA	SGGGTEAF
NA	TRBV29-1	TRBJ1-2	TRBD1	SGEGQGIHGYT
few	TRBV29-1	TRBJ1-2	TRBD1	SVEDAGTGYGYT
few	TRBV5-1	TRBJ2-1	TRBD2	ASSHGLAGAYNEQF